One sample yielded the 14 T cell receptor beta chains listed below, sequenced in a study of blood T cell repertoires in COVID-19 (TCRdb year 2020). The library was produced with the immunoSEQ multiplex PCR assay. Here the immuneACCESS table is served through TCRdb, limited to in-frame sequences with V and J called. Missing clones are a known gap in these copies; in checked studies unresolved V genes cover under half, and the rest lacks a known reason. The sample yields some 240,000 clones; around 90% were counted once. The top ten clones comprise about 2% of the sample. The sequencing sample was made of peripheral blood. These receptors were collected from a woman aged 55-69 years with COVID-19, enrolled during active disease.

The CDR3 protein is CASSPPRGTYGYTF. In DNA, the CDR3 is TGTGCCAGCAGCCCGCCTAGGGGAACCTATGGCTACACCTTC. The chain is built from TRBV3-1 (or the pseudogene TRBV3-2) and TRBJ1-2, with D perhaps matching TRBD1 (5 bases). Germline CDR1 and CDR2: LGHDT and YNNKEL (reference sequence). V lost 4 bases and J lost 4, with 13 bases in between. The CDR3 is made up of 14 amino acids.

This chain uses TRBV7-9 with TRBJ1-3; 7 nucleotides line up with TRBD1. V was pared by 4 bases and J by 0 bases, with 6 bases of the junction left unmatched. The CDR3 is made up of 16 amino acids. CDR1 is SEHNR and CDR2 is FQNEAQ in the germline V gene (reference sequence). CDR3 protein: CASSWDSWDSGNTIYF. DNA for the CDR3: TGTGCCAGCAGCTGGGACAGTTGGGACTCTGGAAACACCATATATTTT.

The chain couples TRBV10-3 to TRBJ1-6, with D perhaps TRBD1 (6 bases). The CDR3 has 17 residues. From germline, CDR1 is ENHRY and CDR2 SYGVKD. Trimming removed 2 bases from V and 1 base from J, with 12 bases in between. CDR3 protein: CAISEMGRGSYNSPLHF. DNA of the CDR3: TGTGCCATCAGTGAGATGGGCAGGGGATCCTATAATTCACCCCTCCACTTT.

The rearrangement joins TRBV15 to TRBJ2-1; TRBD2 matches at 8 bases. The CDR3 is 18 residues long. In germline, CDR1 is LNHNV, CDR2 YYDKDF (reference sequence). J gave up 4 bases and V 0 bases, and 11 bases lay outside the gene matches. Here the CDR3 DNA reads TGTGCCACCAGCAGAGAATCCCTCTATGCGGGGGGTTACAATGAGCAGTTCTTC. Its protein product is CATSRESLYAGGYNEQFF.

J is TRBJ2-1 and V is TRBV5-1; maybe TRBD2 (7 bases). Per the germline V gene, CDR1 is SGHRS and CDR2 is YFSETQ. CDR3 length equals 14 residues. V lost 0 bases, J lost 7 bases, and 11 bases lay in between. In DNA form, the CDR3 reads TGCGCCAGCAGCTTGGTGGGGGGGCTGAATGAGCAGTTCTTC. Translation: CASSLVGGLNEQFF.

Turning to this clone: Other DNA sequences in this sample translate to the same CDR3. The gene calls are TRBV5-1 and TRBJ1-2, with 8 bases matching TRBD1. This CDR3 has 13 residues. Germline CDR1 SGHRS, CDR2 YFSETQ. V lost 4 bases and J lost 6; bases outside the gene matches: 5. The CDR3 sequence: CASSPGQGNGYTF. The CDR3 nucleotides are TGCGCCAGCAGCCCCGGACAGGGAAATGGCTACACCTTC.

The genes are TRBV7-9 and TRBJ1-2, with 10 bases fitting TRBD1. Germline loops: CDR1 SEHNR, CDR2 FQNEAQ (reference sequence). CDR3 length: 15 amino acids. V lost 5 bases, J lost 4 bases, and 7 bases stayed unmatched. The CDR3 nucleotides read TGTGCCAGCAGCCTGACCGGGACAGGGGTCTATGGCTACACCTTC. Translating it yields CASSLTGTGVYGYTF. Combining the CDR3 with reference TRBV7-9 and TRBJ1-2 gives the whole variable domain DTGVSQNPRHKITKRGQNVTFRCDPISEHNRLYWYRQTLGQGPEFLTYFQNEAQLEKSRLLSDRFSAERPKGSFSTLEIQRTEQGDSAMYLCASSLTGTGVYGYTFGSGTRLTVV.

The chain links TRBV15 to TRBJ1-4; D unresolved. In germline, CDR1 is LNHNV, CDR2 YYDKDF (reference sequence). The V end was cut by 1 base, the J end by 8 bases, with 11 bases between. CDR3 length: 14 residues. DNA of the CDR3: TGTGCCACCAGCAGAGGAAACGGAGGCGAAAAACTGTTTTTT. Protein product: CATSRGNGGEKLFF. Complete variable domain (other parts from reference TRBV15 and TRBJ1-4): DAMVIQNPRYQVTQFGKPVTLSCSQTLNHNVMYWYQQKSSQAPKLLFHYYDKDFNNEADTPDNFQSRRPNTSFCFLDIRSPGLGDTAMYLCATSRGNGGEKLFFGSGTQLSVL.

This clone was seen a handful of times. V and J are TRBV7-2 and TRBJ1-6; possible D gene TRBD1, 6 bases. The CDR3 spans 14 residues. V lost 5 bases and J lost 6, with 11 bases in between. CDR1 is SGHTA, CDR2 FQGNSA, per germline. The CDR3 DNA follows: TGTGCCAGCAGCCCCAACAGGGCTAATTCACCCCTCCACTTT. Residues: CASSPNRANSPLHF.

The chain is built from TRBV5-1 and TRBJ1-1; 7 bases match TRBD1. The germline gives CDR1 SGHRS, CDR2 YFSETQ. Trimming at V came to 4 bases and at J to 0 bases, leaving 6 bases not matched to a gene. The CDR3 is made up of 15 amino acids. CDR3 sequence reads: CASSAGQLMNTEAFF. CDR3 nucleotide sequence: TGCGCCAGCAGCGCGGGACAGCTCATGAACACTGAAGCTTTCTTT.

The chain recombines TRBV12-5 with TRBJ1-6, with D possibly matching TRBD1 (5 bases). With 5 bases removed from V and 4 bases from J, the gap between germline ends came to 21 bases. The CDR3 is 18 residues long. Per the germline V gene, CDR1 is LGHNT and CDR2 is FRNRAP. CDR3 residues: CASGINPDSQVYNSPLHF. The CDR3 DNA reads TGTGCTAGTGGTATTAACCCCGACAGCCAGGTTTATAATTCACCCCTCCACTTT.

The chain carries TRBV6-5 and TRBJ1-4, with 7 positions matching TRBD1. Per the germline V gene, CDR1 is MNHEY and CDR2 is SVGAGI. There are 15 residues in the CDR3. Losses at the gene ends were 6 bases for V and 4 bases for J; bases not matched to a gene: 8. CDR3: CASRKGQVRNEKLFF. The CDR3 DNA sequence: TGTGCCAGCAGAAAAGGACAGGTCCGTAATGAAAAACTGTTTTTT.

The CDR3 here is CASRLSEDSIIYGYTF. CDR3 sequence (DNA): TGTGCCAGCAGACTCTCCGAAGACAGCATCATCTATGGCTACACCTTC. V usage is TRBV7-2 and J usage is TRBJ1-2; D might be TRBD1 (5 bases). From germline, CDR1 is SGHTA and CDR2 FQGNSA. CDR3 length: 16 amino acids. V was trimmed by 6 bases and J by 4 bases, leaving 21 bases between them.

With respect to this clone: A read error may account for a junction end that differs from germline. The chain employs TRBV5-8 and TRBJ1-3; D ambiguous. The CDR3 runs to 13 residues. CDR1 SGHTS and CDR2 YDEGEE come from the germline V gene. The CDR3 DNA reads TGTGCCAGCAGCCTGTCGTCTGTAAACACCATATATTTT. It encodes CASSLSSVNTIYF. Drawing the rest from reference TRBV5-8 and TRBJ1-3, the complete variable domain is EAGVTQSPTHLIKTRGQQATLRCSPISGHTSVYWYQQALGLGLQFLLWYDEGEERNRGNFPPRFSGRQFPNYSSELNVNALELEDSALYLCASSLSSVNTIYFGEGSWLTVV.